This T cell receptor (beta chain) was found in a study of cytomegalovirus exposure and HLA in healthy donors. Study-level findings and limits: Rarity marked most TCR sequences, yet some public TCRs occurred in many donors. Available immune exposure information covered CMV serostatus only. One variant, a missense change in DCLRE1C, was linked in a later analysis to TCR beta V- and J-gene trimming.

About this clone: What it binds is unknown.

A multiplex PCR was run with 60 Vbeta primers and 13 Jbeta primers. Libraries were prepared by immunoSEQ multiplex PCR; TCRdb keeps only in-frame clonotypes and omits some of them. Here the sample spans over 130,000 clones, around 78% being singletons. CDR3 length: 14 residues. Germline loops: CDR1 GTSNPN, CDR2 SVGIG (reference sequence). Germline trimming cut 3 bases from V and 2 bases from J; bases unmatched to any gene: 5. This TCR was recovered from a woman in her thirties or forties in good health and CMV-seropositive. The chain carries TRBV30 and TRBJ1-2; 8 bases match TRBD1. Sample: PBMCs. CDR3 in amino acids: CAWSRDRRNYGYTF. CDR3 coding DNA: TGTGCCTGGAGCCGGGACAGGCGGAACTATGGCTACACCTTC.